This T cell receptor (beta chain) comes out of a study of T-cell memory formation after mild COVID-19. Each CDR3 protein is one row after TCRdb ran MiXCR on the 5' RACE reads. The sample contains about 470,000 distinct CDR3 sequences, about 18% of which appear only once. V was pared by 2 bases and J by 6 bases, with 6 bases of the junction left unmatched. This CDR3 region has 15 residues. The sequencing sample was made of PBMCs or a T cell subset sorted from them (not recorded which). The gene calls are TRBV12-3 or TRBV12-4 and TRBJ2-2; 7 positions match TRBD2. The TCR originated in an adult woman who had mild COVID-19 (a few samples of this study predate the infection). Cell type and time point are not known. DNA of the CDR3: TGTGCCAGCAGTTTATGGACTAGTATCTCCGGGGAGCTGTTTTTT. Translation: CASSLWTSISGELFF.